The rows below give T cell receptor beta chains drawn from one sample of a study of CD8 T cells in Susac syndrome. TCRdb reprocessed the immunoSEQ multiplex PCR reads with MiXCR, giving one entry per CDR3 protein. In the table there are about 300,000 distinct CDR3 sequences, under 95% of which are singletons. Specimen: CD4+ T cells from PBMCs. The receptors here all came from a human donor with multiple sclerosis. The conserved cysteine and the conserved F or W are not part of the CDR3 here.

CDR3aa: ASSEGRRGYT
j_gene: TRBJ1-2
v_gene: TRBV6-6

CDR3aa: ASSGGTSGSEQY
j_gene: TRBJ2-7
v_gene: TRBV9

CDR3aa: ASSQMLAGQETQY
j_gene: TRBJ2-5
v_gene: TRBV3-1

CDR3aa: SAGTGLWGEQY
j_gene: TRBJ2-7
v_gene: TRBV20-1

CDR3aa: ASSYGDRGNTEAF
j_gene: TRBJ1-1
v_gene: TRBV6-6

CDR3aa: ASSGAGNYGYT
j_gene: TRBJ1-2
v_gene: TRBV27

CDR3aa: ATSRDRGNERLF
j_gene: TRBJ1-4
v_gene: TRBV15

CDR3aa: ASSLSGTNTGELF
j_gene: TRBJ2-2
v_gene: TRBV7-2

CDR3aa: ASSYGAGDGYT
j_gene: TRBJ1-2
v_gene: TRBV6-5

CDR3aa: ASSSQGAWHTEAF
j_gene: TRBJ1-1
v_gene: TRBV7-2

CDR3aa: ASSFGPRGTNNEQF
j_gene: TRBJ2-1
v_gene: TRBV7-9

CDR3aa: ASSQDPLAGGGNEQF
j_gene: TRBJ2-1
v_gene: TRBV4-3

CDR3aa: SVSRDLQSYEQY
j_gene: TRBJ2-7
v_gene: TRBV29-1

CDR3aa: ASRETGAKSEAF
j_gene: TRBJ1-1
v_gene: TRBV6-1

CDR3aa: ASRGTGGTDTQY
j_gene: TRBJ2-3
v_gene: TRBV19

CDR3aa: SASNREVKDTQY
j_gene: TRBJ2-3
v_gene: TRBV20-1

CDR3aa: SGAASTDTQY
j_gene: TRBJ2-3
v_gene: TRBV29-1

CDR3aa: ASSRTSGSRETQY
j_gene: TRBJ2-5
v_gene: TRBV6-2/TRBV6-3

CDR3aa: ASTDSRRLAEIKQY
j_gene: TRBJ2-3
v_gene: TRBV5-1

CDR3aa: ASSGKGERTERGTTSYEQY
j_gene: TRBJ2-7
v_gene: TRBV18

CDR3aa: ASRSPGVPALL
j_gene: TRBJ2-1
v_gene: TRBV6-5

CDR3aa: SATGSATNEKLF
j_gene: TRBJ1-4
v_gene: TRBV29-1

CDR3aa: ASSTNRGTDTEAF
j_gene: TRBJ1-1
v_gene: TRBV19

CDR3aa: ASSVQGSYGYT
j_gene: TRBJ1-2
v_gene: TRBV5-1

CDR3aa: ASSARASPGRSYNEQF
j_gene: TRBJ2-1
v_gene: TRBV3-1

CDR3aa: ASSVVPNHGYT
j_gene: TRBJ1-2
v_gene: TRBV2

CDR3aa: ASSPRGGSYGYT
j_gene: TRBJ1-2
v_gene: TRBV5-4

CDR3aa: ASSPSPGLAGVYNEQF
j_gene: TRBJ2-1
v_gene: TRBV18

CDR3aa: ASSDAASGGAKDTQY
j_gene: TRBJ2-3
v_gene: TRBV10-1

CDR3aa: ASSADTGELF
j_gene: TRBJ2-2
v_gene: TRBV6-4

CDR3aa: ASSFGTSGNTIF
j_gene: TRBJ1-3
v_gene: TRBV12-3/TRBV12-4

CDR3aa: ASSLTGLAVNTGELF
j_gene: TRBJ2-2
v_gene: TRBV7-3

CDR3aa: SVNQDRSGEQY
j_gene: TRBJ2-7
v_gene: TRBV29-1

CDR3aa: ASSPSGGIQY
j_gene: TRBJ2-4
v_gene: TRBV3-1

CDR3aa: ASMRGRGQETQY
j_gene: TRBJ2-5
v_gene: TRBV2

CDR3aa: ASSLGPRGAPYEQY
j_gene: TRBJ2-7
v_gene: TRBV7-8

CDR3aa: AISETLDTDTQY
j_gene: TRBJ2-3
v_gene: TRBV10-3

CDR3aa: ASSQDEQY
j_gene: TRBJ2-7
v_gene: TRBV21-1

CDR3aa: ASSQSGGPPQETQY
j_gene: TRBJ2-5
v_gene: TRBV4-2

CDR3aa: ASSLSGTSYNEQF
j_gene: TRBJ2-1
v_gene: TRBV3-1

CDR3aa: ASSTASGAGQETQY
j_gene: TRBJ2-5
v_gene: TRBV3-1

CDR3aa: ASSSGQFQPQH
j_gene: TRBJ1-5
v_gene: TRBV14

CDR3aa: ASTTRSGANVLT
j_gene: TRBJ2-6
v_gene: TRBV19